Described below is a single T cell receptor (beta chain) sequence and its context. Its antigen is still unknown. One base away there is no much larger clone; base qualities are not given. The donors were about 40 Caucasian individuals from Russia, aged 6 to 90 years, who were systemically healthy. Each donor gave about 11 milliliters of peripheral blood, drawn into EDTA-treated Vacutainer tubes. PBMCs were isolated by Ficoll-Paque density-gradient centrifugation, with at least 6 million obtained per sample. Total RNA, at least 6 micrograms per sample, was extracted from PBMCs with Trizol reagent. For every donor, an aliquot of PBMCs went through flow cytometry to measure the percentages of naive CD45RAhigh/CD27high T cells. This specimen belongs to a study of blood T cells in healthy people across ages (dated by TCRdb to the mid-2010s). Turning to the overall study: In model experiments, template switching captured about one uniquely barcoded TCR beta cDNA molecule for every two T cells. Using the same blood draw, the study looked at two additional independent replicas of 1 million unique cDNA reads for two donors, one aged 18 to 29 and the other aged 80 or older. To track age-related changes in TCR beta repertoire diversity, the study relied on deep sequencing normalized with unique cDNA molecular identifiers. Donors of different ages were randomly distributed across sequencing lanes to avoid experimental bias. The donors were split into four age groups: young (average around 15 years), middle-aged (around 40), aged (62) and long-lived (over 75). Broad study findings and their caveats: Observed TCR beta diversity per million T cells fell roughly linearly with age, and a significant reduction was already apparent by age around 44. Observed TCR beta diversity correlated strongly with the percentage of naive T cells measured by flow cytometry. Conclusive comparison of naive and antigen-experienced compartments was prevented by the profiling of bulk unsorted PBMCs. The CMV infection status of donors was not known, potentially confounding age-related changes in expanded clonotypes. Estimates of total diversity based on one million sequenced T cells were regarded as lower bounds and as underestimates. Compared with the aged group, the long-lived group had more naive CD4+ T cells, fewer expanded clones and increased TCR diversity, a pattern suggesting age selection.

Libraries were constructed by 5' RACE. Sequencing relied on an Illumina HiSeq 2500. The second PCR ran for roughly 7 to 12 cycles and used a J-beta primer mix along with a sample-barcoded 5' primer. A unique molecular identifier was introduced onto each TCR beta cDNA molecule by a template-switch 5' adaptor carrying 12 random nucleotides. Each sample yielded at least 3 million CDR3-containing paired-end reads. The Mint cDNA synthesis kit, primed by a TRBC-specific oligonucleotide, was used to synthesize first-strand cDNA from all RNA. Following uracil-DNA glycosylase treatment, a first 18-cycle PCR with universal primers M1SS and BC2_uni_R was performed on all cDNA. Concerning the study's data processing: Normalization of each sample was performed by random selection of 1 million high-quality reads, each carrying a distinct molecular identifier. Instead of being binned into consensus sequences, reads with shared molecular identifiers were discarded. CDR3 identification, clonotype clustering and error correction used MiTCR with a Q25 quality threshold and the strictest error-elimination algorithm. A nonparametric unseen species model with Euler transformation was used to estimate lower-bound total TCR beta diversity. TCRdb reworked the public reads: Q25 trimming with fastp, MiXCR clone assembly, productive beta chains retained. Each entry merges the rows of one CDR3 protein and shows their most common DNA and genes. The V and J calls come from TCRdb's annotation, not from the publication. The sample profile shows 950,000 to 1,200,000 distinct CDR3 sequences; around two fifths of them were found once. The leading ten clones occupy around 12% of the sample.

The CDR3 has 13 amino acids, counting the end cysteine and phenylalanine. Only the CDR3 portion is preserved as DNA: 39 bases, with reading frame beginning at the first base. CDR1 and CDR2 are read off the germline V gene (reference sequence) as LNHNV and YYDKDF. V is shortened by 0 bases, J by 7 bases, and the region joining them spans 9 bases. The sequence came from a man aged 18 to 29 in good health. Sequenced material: blood. The V and J segments used are TRBV15 and TRBJ1-1, with a weak D call of TRBD1 (6 bases match). The CDR3 corresponds to CATSRETGLEAFF. The DNA reads as follows: TGTGCCACCAGCAGAGAGACAGGACTTGAAGCTTTCTTT.